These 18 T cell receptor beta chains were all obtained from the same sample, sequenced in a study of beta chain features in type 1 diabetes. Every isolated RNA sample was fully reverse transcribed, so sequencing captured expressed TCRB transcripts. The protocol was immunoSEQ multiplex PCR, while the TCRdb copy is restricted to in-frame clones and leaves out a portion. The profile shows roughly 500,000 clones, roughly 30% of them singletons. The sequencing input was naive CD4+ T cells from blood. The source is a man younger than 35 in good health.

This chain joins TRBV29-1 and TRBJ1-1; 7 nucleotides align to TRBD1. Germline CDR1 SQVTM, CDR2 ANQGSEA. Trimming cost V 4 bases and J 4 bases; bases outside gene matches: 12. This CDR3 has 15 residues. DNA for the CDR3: TGCAGCGTTGTTAGCTTCAGGGGGGGCGGCACTGAAGCTTTCTTT. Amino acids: CSVVSFRGGGTEAFF.

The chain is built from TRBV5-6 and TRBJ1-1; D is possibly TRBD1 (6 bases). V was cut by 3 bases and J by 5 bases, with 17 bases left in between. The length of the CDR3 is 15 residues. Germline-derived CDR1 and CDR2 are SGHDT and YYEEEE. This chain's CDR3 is CASSSVSQGNTEAFF. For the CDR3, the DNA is TGTGCCAGCAGCTCAGTCTCCCAGGGGAATACTGAAGCTTTCTTT.

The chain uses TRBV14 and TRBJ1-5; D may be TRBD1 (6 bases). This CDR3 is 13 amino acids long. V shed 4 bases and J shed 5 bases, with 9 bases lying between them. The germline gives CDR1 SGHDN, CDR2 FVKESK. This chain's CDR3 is CASSLDSYQPQHF. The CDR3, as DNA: TGTGCCAGCAGCCTGGACAGTTATCAGCCCCAGCATTTT.

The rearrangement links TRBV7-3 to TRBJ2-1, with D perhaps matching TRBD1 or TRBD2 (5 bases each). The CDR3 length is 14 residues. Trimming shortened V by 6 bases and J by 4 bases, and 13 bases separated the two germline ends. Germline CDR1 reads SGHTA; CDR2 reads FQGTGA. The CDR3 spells CASSGAGPYNEQFF. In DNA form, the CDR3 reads TGTGCCAGCAGTGGGGCGGGCCCGTACAATGAGCAGTTCTTC.

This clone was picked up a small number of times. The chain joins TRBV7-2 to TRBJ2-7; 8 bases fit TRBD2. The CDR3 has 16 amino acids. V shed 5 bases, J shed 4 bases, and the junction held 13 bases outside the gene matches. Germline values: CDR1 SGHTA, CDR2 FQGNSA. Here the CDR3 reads CASSPTTSAEPYEQYF. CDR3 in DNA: TGTGCCAGCAGCCCGACGACTAGCGCCGAACCTTACGAGCAGTACTTC.

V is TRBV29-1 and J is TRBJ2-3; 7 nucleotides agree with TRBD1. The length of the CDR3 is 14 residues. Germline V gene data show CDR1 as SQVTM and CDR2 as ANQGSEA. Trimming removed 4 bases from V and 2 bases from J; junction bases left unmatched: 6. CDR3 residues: CSVAGTAHTDTQYF. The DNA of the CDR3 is TGCAGCGTTGCCGGGACAGCACACACAGATACGCAGTATTTT.

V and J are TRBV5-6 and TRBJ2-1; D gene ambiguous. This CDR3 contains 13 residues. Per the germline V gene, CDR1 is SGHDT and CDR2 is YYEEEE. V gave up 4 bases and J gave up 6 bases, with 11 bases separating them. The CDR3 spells CASSPDRLNEQFF. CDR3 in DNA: TGTGCCAGCAGCCCCGACCGGCTCAATGAGCAGTTCTTC.

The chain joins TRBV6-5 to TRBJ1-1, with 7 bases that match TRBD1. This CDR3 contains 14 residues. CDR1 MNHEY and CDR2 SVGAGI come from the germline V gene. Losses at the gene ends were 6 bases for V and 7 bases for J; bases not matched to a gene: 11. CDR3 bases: TGTGCCAGCAGCCGGGACAGAATACCACTTGAAGCTTTCTTT. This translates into CASSRDRIPLEAFF.

In DNA form, the CDR3 reads TGTGCCTGGAGTGTCCCGGGACATCTAGCCAAAAACATTCAGTACTTC. Translated: CAWSVPGHLAKNIQYF. The chain combines TRBV30 with TRBJ2-4; D perhaps matches TRBD1 (6 bases). CDR3 length equals 16 residues. CDR1 GTSNPN and CDR2 SVGIG come from the germline V gene (reference sequence). The ends were cut back, 0 bases at V and 0 bases at J, with 12 bases in the middle.

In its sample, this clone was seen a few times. In nucleotides, the CDR3 is TGCAGCGTGCTTGCTCAGAACACTGAAGCTTTCTTT. It codes for CSVLAQNTEAFF. This sequence joins TRBV29-1 and TRBJ1-1; D gene unclear. Germline lookup yields CDR1 SQVTM and CDR2 ANQGSEA. The CDR3 extends over 12 amino acids. The germline V and J ends were trimmed by 6 bases and 1 base, with 9 bases remaining between them. The variable domain in full, completed from reference TRBV29-1 and TRBJ1-1, reads SAVISQKPSRDICQRGTSLTIQCQVDSQVTMMFWYRQQPGQSLTLIATANQGSEATYESGFVIDKFPISRPNLTFSTLTVSNMSPEDSSIYLCSVLAQNTEAFFGQGTRLTVV.

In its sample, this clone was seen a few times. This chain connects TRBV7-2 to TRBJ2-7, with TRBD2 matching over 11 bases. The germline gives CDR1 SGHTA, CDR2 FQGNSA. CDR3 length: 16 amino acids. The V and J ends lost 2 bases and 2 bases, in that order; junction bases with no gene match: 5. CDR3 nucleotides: TGTGCCAGCAGCTTAACCGGGACTAGCGGACCCTACGAGCAGTACTTC. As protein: CASSLTGTSGPYEQYF. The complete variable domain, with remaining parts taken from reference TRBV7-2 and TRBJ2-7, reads GAGVSQSPSNKVTEKGKDVELRCDPISGHTALYWYRQSLGQGLEFLIYFQGNSAPDKSGLPSDRFSAERTGGSVSTLTIQRTQQEDSAVYLCASSLTGTSGPYEQYFGPGTRLTVT.

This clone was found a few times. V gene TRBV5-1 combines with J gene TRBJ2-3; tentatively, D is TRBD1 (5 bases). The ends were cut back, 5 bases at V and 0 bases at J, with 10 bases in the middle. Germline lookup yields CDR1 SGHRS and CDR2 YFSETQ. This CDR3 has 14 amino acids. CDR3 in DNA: TGCGCCAGCAGTAAGACAGCTAGCACAGATACGCAGTATTTT. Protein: CASSKTASTDTQYF.

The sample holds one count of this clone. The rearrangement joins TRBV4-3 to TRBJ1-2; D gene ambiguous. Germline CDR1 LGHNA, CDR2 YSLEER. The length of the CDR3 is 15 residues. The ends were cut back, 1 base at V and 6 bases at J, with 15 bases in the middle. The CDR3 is CASSQGGYPRHGYTF. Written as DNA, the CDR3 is TGCGCCAGCAGCCAAGGGGGTTACCCCCGGCATGGCTACACCTTC.

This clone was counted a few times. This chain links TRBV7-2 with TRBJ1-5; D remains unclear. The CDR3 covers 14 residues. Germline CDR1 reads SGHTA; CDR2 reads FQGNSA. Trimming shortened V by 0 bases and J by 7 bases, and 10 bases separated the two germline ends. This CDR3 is CASSLASREQPQHF. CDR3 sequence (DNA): TGTGCCAGCAGCTTAGCGAGTCGGGAGCAGCCCCAGCATTTT.

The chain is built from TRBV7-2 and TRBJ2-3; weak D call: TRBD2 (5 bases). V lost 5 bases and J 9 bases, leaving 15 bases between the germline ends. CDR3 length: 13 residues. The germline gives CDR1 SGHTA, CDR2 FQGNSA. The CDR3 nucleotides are TGTGCCAGCAGCCCCCCGGGGAGAACAACGCAGTATTTT. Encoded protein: CASSPPGRTTQYF.

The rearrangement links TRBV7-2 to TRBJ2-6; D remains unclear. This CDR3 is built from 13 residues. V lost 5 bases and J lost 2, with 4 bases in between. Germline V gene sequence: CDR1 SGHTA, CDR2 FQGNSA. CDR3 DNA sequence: TGTGCCAGCAGCGCCCCTGGGGCCAACGTCCTGACTTTC. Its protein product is CASSAPGANVLTF.

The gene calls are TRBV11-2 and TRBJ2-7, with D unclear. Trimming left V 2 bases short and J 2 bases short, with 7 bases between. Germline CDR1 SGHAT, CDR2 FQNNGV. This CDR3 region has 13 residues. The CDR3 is CASSLTGPYEQYF. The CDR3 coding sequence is TGTGCCAGCAGCTTAACTGGTCCCTACGAGCAGTACTTC. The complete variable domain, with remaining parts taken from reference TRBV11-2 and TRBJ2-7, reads EAGVAQSPRYKIIEKRQSVAFWCNPISGHATLYWYQQILGQGPKLLIQFQNNGVVDDSQLPKDRFSAERLKGVDSTLKIQPAKLEDSAVYLCASSLTGPYEQYFGPGTRLTVT.

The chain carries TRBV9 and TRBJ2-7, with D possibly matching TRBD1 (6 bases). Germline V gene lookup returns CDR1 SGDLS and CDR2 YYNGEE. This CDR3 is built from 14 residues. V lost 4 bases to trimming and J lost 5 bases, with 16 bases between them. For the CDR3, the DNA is TGTGCCAGCAGCAACAGGGACGGTTGGAACGAGCAGTACTTC. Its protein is CASSNRDGWNEQYF.